This T cell receptor beta chain was recovered during a study of cytomegalovirus exposure and HLA in healthy donors. The primer mix had 60 Vbeta and 13 Jbeta primers. Here immunoSEQ multiplex PCR was the method, and the copy in TCRdb shows in-frame clones only, minus some. The sample lists about 160,000 clones, under 80% seen once, with 2% to 2.5% in the top ten. Comments on this clone: Germline is not matched at one junction end, which may reflect a read error.

Germline CDR1 is MNHEY and CDR2 is SVGAGI. The CDR3 contains 14 residues. Sequences were obtained from PBMCs. The sequence was collected from a female donor in good health and CMV-seronegative. The chain is built from TRBV6-5 and TRBJ1-2; TRBD1 matches 7 bases. CDR3 DNA sequence: TGTGCCAGCAGTAAGGACAGGCCTAAGTATGGCTACACCTTC. This translates into CASSKDRPKYGYTF.